These 8 T cell receptor beta chains were all obtained from the same sample, sequenced in a study of neoadjuvant anti-PD-1 for oral cavity cancer. The table came from immunoSEQ multiplex PCR; TCRdb's copy has only in-frame clones and leaves some out. The table shows 10,000 or so clones, with roughly two thirds occurring only once. Specified time point: after neoadjuvant nivolumab, at surgical resection. The sequenced sample was PBMCs, obtained after nivolumab (anti-PD-1) treatment. The receptor set was obtained from a person aged 40 to 85 with oral cavity squamous cell carcinoma.

This chain joins TRBV9 and TRBJ1-2; D possibly corresponds to TRBD1 (5 bases). Germline CDR1 and CDR2: SGDLS and YYNGEE. The CDR3 runs 15 residues. V was cut by 0 bases and J by 4 bases, with 13 bases left in between. Written as DNA, the CDR3 is TGTGCCAGCAGCGTAGGTCCAGGGCAAAGCTATGGCTACACCTTC. Its translation is CASSVGPGQSYGYTF.

The chain couples TRBV6-6 to TRBJ2-7; weak D call: TRBD1 (5 bases). Germline lookup yields CDR1 MNHNY and CDR2 SVGAGI (reference sequence). Trimming removed 4 bases at V and 3 bases at J, with 13 bases between. The CDR3 extends over 14 amino acids. CDR3 residues: CASSSTVGVYEQYF. The CDR3 bases are TGTGCCAGCAGTTCCACAGTAGGGGTCTACGAGCAGTACTTC.

The chain links TRBV2 to TRBJ2-3; 9 nucleotides line up with TRBD1. Germline CDR1 and CDR2: SNHLY and FYNNEI. The CDR3 has 14 amino acids. V lost 7 bases to trimming and J lost 2 bases; unmatched junction nucleotides: 4. Written as DNA, the CDR3 is TGTGCCAGCATTAGGACAGGGGTCACAGATACGCAGTATTTT. Its protein product is CASIRTGVTDTQYF.

The J gene is TRBJ1-1, the V gene TRBV11-2; TRBD1 is a possible D gene (5 bases). CDR1 is SGHAT and CDR2 is FQNNGV in the germline V gene. V was pared by 0 bases and J by 4 bases, with 6 bases between. CDR3 length: 13 amino acids. The CDR3 coding sequence is TGTGCCAGCAGCTTAGAACAGGTCACTGAAGCTTTCTTT. It translates to CASSLEQVTEAFF.

The chain has TRBV7-8 and TRBJ2-1; 7 nucleotides align to TRBD2. Germline-derived CDR1 and CDR2 are SGHVS and FQNEAQ. The CDR3 covers 17 residues. Trimming removed 2 bases from V and 1 base from J; junction bases left unmatched: 8. The CDR3 loop is CASSLKVPSGSYNEQFF. For the CDR3, the DNA is TGTGCCAGCAGCTTAAAGGTCCCTAGCGGTTCCTACAATGAGCAGTTCTTC. Drawing the rest from reference TRBV7-8 and TRBJ2-1, the complete variable domain is GAGVSQSPRYKVAKRGQDVALRCDPISGHVSLFWYQQALGQGPEFLTYFQNEAQLDKSGLPSDRFFAERPEGSVSTLKIQRTQQEDSAVYLCASSLKVPSGSYNEQFFGPGTRLTVL.

The rearrangement uses TRBV9 and TRBJ2-1, with TRBD2 matching over 13 bases. Germline loops: CDR1 SGDLS, CDR2 YYNGEE. The length of the CDR3 is 15 residues. V shed 4 bases and J 6 bases; nucleotides not matched to a gene: 4. The CDR3 sequence is CASSPGLAGSNEQFF. The CDR3 DNA sequence: TGTGCCAGCAGCCCGGGACTAGCGGGGTCCAATGAGCAGTTCTTC.

V is TRBV6-5 and J is TRBJ1-2; a possible D gene is TRBD1 (5 bases). Trimming took off 7 bases at V and 7 bases at J, with 22 bases between the two ends. CDR1 is MNHEY and CDR2 is SVGAGI in the germline V gene. The CDR3 consists of 15 residues. The CDR3 spells CASITGAGGTGGYTF. The CDR3 DNA reads as TGTGCCAGCATTACTGGGGCAGGAGGCACGGGTGGCTACACCTTC.

This chain connects TRBV6-1 to TRBJ2-7; no clear D. From germline, CDR1 is MNHNS and CDR2 SASEGT. This CDR3 region has 12 residues. Trimming stripped 4 bases from V and 4 bases from J, with 8 bases between. CDR3 region: CASSADGYEQYF. CDR3 DNA: TGTGCCAGCAGTGCGGACGGATACGAGCAGTACTTC.